This TCR beta chain was identified in a study of human T cells and chemical hapten exposure. Time point of the sample: pre-sensitization, week 0. As to treatment: therapeutic diphenylcyclopropenone sensitization with weekly scalp DPC. TCRdb used MiXCR to reprocess the RACE reads, holding one entry per CDR3 protein. The sample comprises fewer than 350,000 distinct CDR3 sequences, over 7.5% of which are singletons, and more than 1% rests with the top ten. The CDR3 has 11 residues. CDR1 DFQATT and CDR2 SNEGSKA come from the germline V gene (reference sequence). Trimming cost V 3 bases and J 4 bases, with 6 bases left between them. This clonotype came up a few times.

The receptor was isolated from a young man with alopecia areata. Some clones in this sample may be carry-over from other donors' samples. The J gene is TRBJ1-1, the V gene TRBV20-1, with a possible D match to TRBD1 (5 bases). The material sequenced was whole blood, taken in connection with sensitization to the hapten diphenylcyclopropenone (DPC). This CDR3 reads CSASQGTEAFF. CDR3 in DNA: TGCAGTGCTAGCCAGGGCACTGAAGCTTTCTTT.